The following is a TCR beta chain sequence with its context. This specimen comes from a study of blood T cell repertoires in COVID-19. About the research overall: Samples taken during acute and convalescent COVID-19 were collected in the United States, Italy and Spain. The analysed material was cDNA or gDNA that came from T cells, B-cell-depleted T cells, or PBMCs.

Living in under 30 US areas, the participants were between roughly 18 and 90 years of age. The germline gives CDR1 WNHNN, CDR2 SYGVQD (reference sequence). The CDR3 runs to 14 residues. V lost 10 bases and J lost 5; bases outside the gene matches: 9. How the authors handled the data: Reference gene primer amplification in the assay estimated nucleated cell counts. This table comes from immunoSEQ multiplex PCR, and its TCRdb copy is limited to in-frame clones, with some not included. V and J calls plus clone size are reproduced from that table; the DNA served to infer D and trimming. Among a few hundred thousand clones listed, 88% were seen once.

The sample consisted of PBMCs or T cells enriched from blood (not recorded which). J is TRBJ2-1 and V is TRBV10-1; TRBD2 agrees at 9 bases. This receptor was taken from a woman younger than 35 who had recovered from COVID-19. The CDR3 DNA sequence: TGCGCCATGCCCGAAGCGGGGGGCCACAATGAGCAGTTCTTC. It specifies CAMPEAGGHNEQFF.